The 30 T cell receptor beta chains below come from one sample, sequenced in a study of T cells after yellow fever vaccination. TCRdb analysed the 5' RACE reads with MiXCR anew, one entry per CDR3 protein. This repertoire shows under 50,000 distinct CDR3 sequences, around 6.4% found once; its top ten account for more than 9%. The sample was PBMCs, either bulk or a sorted T-cell subset (CD4+, CD8+, memory, or dextramer-sorted; not recorded which), taken 45 days after the yellow fever booster vaccination. All receptors derive from a man in his thirties or forties who received the YFV17D yellow fever vaccine.

In this sample, this clonotype turned up many times. V gene TRBV7-9 combines with J gene TRBJ1-5; D unresolved. The CDR3 has 13 amino acids. Germline CDR1 reads SEHNR; CDR2 reads FQNEAQ (reference sequence). V shed 1 base and J shed 4 bases, with 5 bases lying between them. CDR3 sequence reads: CASSLDRNQPQHF. DNA of the CDR3: TGTGCCAGCAGCTTAGATCGGAATCAGCCCCAGCATTTT.

The table lists this clonotype with many counts. The chain has TRBV20-1 and TRBJ2-7; TRBD2 matches at 10 bases. The V and J ends lost 0 bases and 2 bases, in that order; junction bases with no gene match: 10. The germline gives CDR1 DFQATT, CDR2 SNEGSKA (reference sequence). The CDR3 covers 17 residues. This CDR3 reads CSARDLKAGGVAYEQYF. As DNA, the CDR3 is TGCAGTGCTAGAGATCTGAAAGCGGGAGGGGTAGCCTACGAGCAGTACTTC.

This clonotype was seen repeatedly, ten times or more. The chain is built from TRBV12-3 or TRBV12-4 and TRBJ2-1; no reliable D call. There are 11 residues in the CDR3. Trimming shortened V by 4 bases and J by 13 bases, and 11 bases separated the two germline ends. CDR3 amino acids: CASSSFGRQFF. The CDR3 DNA reads TGTGCCAGCAGTTCCTTTGGACGCCAGTTCTTC.

This clonotype was counted only a few times. The rearrangement links TRBV6-2 or TRBV6-3 to TRBJ2-1, with 10 bases that match TRBD2. The germline gives CDR1 MNHEY, CDR2 SVGEGT. V was pared by 6 bases and J by 0 bases, with 11 bases of the junction left unmatched. This CDR3 contains 18 residues. For the CDR3, the DNA is TGTGCCAGCAGCCGTTCGTGGGCTAGCGGGAGCTCCTACAATGAGCAGTTCTTC. Translating it yields CASSRSWASGSSYNEQFF.

This clonotype was picked up many times. The chain has TRBV20-1 and TRBJ2-1, with 7 nucleotides matching TRBD1. The V and J ends lost 6 bases and 4 bases, in that order; junction bases with no gene match: 12. Germline CDR1 reads DFQATT; CDR2 reads SNEGSKA (reference sequence). The CDR3 spans 15 residues. DNA of the CDR3: TGCAGTGCACCACCCCTAGAGGGGGCTTACAATGAGCAGTTCTTC. As protein: CSAPPLEGAYNEQFF.

In this sample, this clonotype turned up many times. CDR3 sequence: CATSREAGFRGGELFF. In DNA, the CDR3 is TGTGCCACCAGCAGAGAAGCGGGTTTTAGGGGCGGGGAGCTGTTTTTT. The rearrangement joins TRBV15 to TRBJ2-2, with D possibly being TRBD2 (6 bases). This CDR3 has 16 residues. Trimming took off 0 bases at V and 7 bases at J, with 15 bases between the two ends. Germline assignment: CDR1 LNHNV and CDR2 YYDKDF (reference sequence).

The chain's CDR3 is CSARARRGFSYEQYF. The CDR3 DNA is TGCAGTGCTCGGGCTCGGCGGGGGTTTTCCTACGAGCAGTACTTC. The J gene is TRBJ2-7, the V gene TRBV20-1; 7 nucleotides align to TRBD2. Germline trimming cut 5 bases from V and 1 base from J; bases unmatched to any gene: 11. The CDR3 runs 15 residues. Germline CDR1 is DFQATT and CDR2 is SNEGSKA (reference sequence).

This clonotype was counted at least ten times. The rearrangement links TRBV13 to TRBJ2-7, with TRBD2 as a possible D gene (5 bases). V was trimmed by 1 base and J by 6 bases, leaving 16 bases between them. The CDR3 has 15 residues. CDR1 and CDR2 from the germline V gene are PRHDT and FYEKMQ (reference sequence). The CDR3 nucleotides read TGTGCCAGCAGCTTAGATCCCACTAGTATCTCCGAGCAGTACTTC. It encodes CASSLDPTSISEQYF.

This clonotype was observed a few times. The chain carries TRBV7-2 and TRBJ2-7, with 8 bases matching TRBD1. The CDR3 runs 13 residues. CDR1 is SGHTA and CDR2 is FQGNSA in the germline V gene. V gave up 3 bases and J gave up 3 bases; unmatched junction bases: 1. The CDR3 coding sequence is TGTGCCAGCAGCTTTACAGGGGGCTACGAGCAGTACTTC. This translates into CASSFTGGYEQYF.

This clonotype has just a few counts. The chain has TRBV20-1 and TRBJ2-7; 12 bases are shared with TRBD1. J lost 7 bases, V lost 3 bases, and 7 bases had no gene match. This CDR3 contains 14 residues. In germline, CDR1 is DFQATT, CDR2 SNEGSKA (reference sequence). The CDR3 DNA follows: TGCAGTGCTAGGGGGACAGGGGGCTCAGATGAGCAGTACTTC. This encodes CSARGTGGSDEQYF.

This clonotype was observed many times. J is TRBJ2-1 and V is TRBV29-1; TRBD2 matches at 13 bases. V was pared by 6 bases and J by 7 bases, with 12 bases of the junction left unmatched. The CDR3 extends over 16 amino acids. Germline CDR1 is SQVTM and CDR2 is ANQGSEA. The CDR3 is CSVPTSGRALGNEQFF. CDR3 in DNA: TGCAGCGTCCCCACTAGCGGGAGGGCCTTAGGTAATGAGCAGTTCTTC.

The chain employs TRBV12-3 or TRBV12-4 and TRBJ2-1, with D possibly called TRBD1 or TRBD2 (5 bases each). This CDR3 has 14 residues. Trimming left V 6 bases short and J 5 bases short, with 14 bases between. Written as DNA, the CDR3 is TGTGCCAGCAGAGCGACCGGGGCGAACAATGAGCAGTTCTTC. Protein: CASRATGANNEQFF.

This clonotype was counted many times. This chain connects TRBV10-3 to TRBJ2-2, with 8 bases identical to TRBD1. The J segment lost 8 bases and the V segment lost 4 bases, leaving 6 bases of the junction unmatched. The germline V gene encodes CDR1 ENHRY and CDR2 SYGVKD. This CDR3 has 14 residues. The DNA for the CDR3 is TGTGCCATCAGTGGAGGACAGGGAAGGGGGGAGCTGTTTTTT. Residues: CAISGGQGRGELFF.

This clonotype was seen many times. V is TRBV14 and J is TRBJ2-7, with TRBD2 as a possible D gene (6 bases). The CDR3 runs 13 residues. CDR1 SGHDN and CDR2 FVKESK come from the germline V gene. V lost 4 bases to trimming and J lost 3 bases, with 10 bases between them. The CDR3 region is CASSLMEGYEQYF. The CDR3 nucleotides are TGTGCCAGCAGCCTAATGGAGGGCTACGAGCAGTACTTC.

This clonotype came up many times. This chain joins TRBV25-1 and TRBJ2-7; possibly TRBD2 for D (6 bases). Per the germline V gene, CDR1 is MGHDK and CDR2 is SYGVNS. CDR3 length: 13 residues. The germline V and J ends were trimmed by 6 bases and 3 bases, with 12 bases remaining between them. In DNA, the CDR3 is TGTGCCAGCAGCCGGGACTCACGCTACGAGCAGTACTTC. It encodes CASSRDSRYEQYF.

This clonotype was observed a few times. V usage is TRBV11-2 and J usage is TRBJ1-2; D perhaps matches TRBD1 (6 bases). The CDR3 is 13 amino acids. In germline, CDR1 is SGHAT, CDR2 FQNNGV. Trimming took off 5 bases at V and 8 bases at J, with 15 bases between the two ends. CDR3 DNA: TGTGCCAGCAGCCGTGACAGGTCGGGCGGCTACACCTTC. This translates into CASSRDRSGGYTF.

Many counts were recorded for this clonotype. DNA of the CDR3: TGTGCCAGCAGTTACTCGAAGGGGAGCGAGCAGTACTTC. Residues: CASSYSKGSEQYF. V usage is TRBV6-2 or TRBV6-3 and J usage is TRBJ2-7; D possibly uses TRBD1 or TRBD2 (5 bases each). V was clipped by 0 bases and J by 6 bases, with 9 bases between them. The CDR3 contains 13 residues. Looked up from germline, CDR1 is MNHEY and CDR2 is SVGEGT.

This clonotype was observed many times. The chain is built from TRBV6-1 and TRBJ1-5; no clear D gene. This CDR3 has 17 amino acids. Per germline, CDR1 MNHNS and CDR2 SASEGT. V was pared by 5 bases and J by 0 bases, with 17 bases between. The CDR3 sequence: CASSLFAPLGSNQPQHF. CDR3 in DNA: TGTGCCAGCAGTCTCTTTGCACCCCTGGGTAGCAATCAGCCCCAGCATTTT.

This clonotype has ten or more counts. The V and J genes are TRBV11-2 and TRBJ2-5; weak D call: TRBD1 (6 bases). Trimming shortened V by 7 bases and J by 4 bases, and 16 bases separated the two germline ends. CDR3 length: 14 residues. Per germline, CDR1 SGHAT and CDR2 FQNNGV. The chain's CDR3 is CASTILGTRETQYF. CDR3 bases: TGTGCCAGCACCATACTGGGGACAAGAGAGACCCAGTACTTC.

This clonotype appeared many times. DNA for the CDR3: TGTGCCACCAGTGATCCAGGACAGGGGGCAGATACGCAGTATTTT. Amino acids: CATSDPGQGADTQYF. The rearrangement joins TRBV24-1 to TRBJ2-3; 10 bases line up with TRBD1. The CDR3 consists of 15 residues. V was pared by 3 bases and J by 4 bases, with 3 bases of the junction left unmatched. The germline V gene encodes CDR1 KGHDR and CDR2 SFDVKD.

This clonotype counts as medium-sized (0.01 to 0.1%). The chain joins TRBV12-3 or TRBV12-4 to TRBJ2-2; D uncertain. Trimming left V 8 bases short and J 1 base short, with 8 bases between. This CDR3 has 13 residues. Written as DNA, the CDR3 is TGTGCCAGCTACCACAGGAACACCGGGGAGCTGTTTTTT. Protein: CASYHRNTGELFF.

The genes are TRBV20-1 and TRBJ2-1, with TRBD2 matching 7 bases. V trimming: 2 bases; J trimming: 4 bases; junction bases outside the gene matches: 5. Germline lookup yields CDR1 DFQATT and CDR2 SNEGSKA (reference sequence). CDR3 size: 14 residues. DNA for the CDR3: TGCAGTGCTAGAAGGCGGGGGTGGTACAATGAGCAGTTCTTC. Translating it yields CSARRRGWYNEQFF.

This clonotype occurred many times. The V call is TRBV7-2, the J call TRBJ2-7; 10 bases map to TRBD1. V lost 3 bases to trimming and J lost 5 bases; unmatched junction nucleotides: 7. Germline V gene lookup returns CDR1 SGHTA and CDR2 FQGNSA. This CDR3 is 15 amino acids long. The CDR3 DNA reads as TGTGCCAGCAGCTTTACGACAGGGGGCCCTCACGAGCAGTACTTC. Amino acids: CASSFTTGGPHEQYF.

This clonotype occurred many times. V and J are TRBV12-3 or TRBV12-4 and TRBJ1-3; D call uncertain. This CDR3 spans 15 amino acids. Trimming took 0 bases from V and 3 from J, leaving 9 bases between them. The CDR3 DNA sequence: TGTGCCAGCAGTTTAGCTCACAGACTTGGAAACACCATATATTTT. Its translation is CASSLAHRLGNTIYF.

This clonotype was picked up many times. The V call is TRBV4-3, the J call TRBJ2-3; D uncertain. CDR1 and CDR2 (germline): LGHNA, YSLEER. V was pared by 1 base and J by 1 base, with 6 bases between. The CDR3 runs 14 residues. The CDR3 loop is CASSQVSGTDTQYF. The CDR3 nucleotides are TGCGCCAGCAGCCAAGTCTCAGGCACAGATACGCAGTATTTT.

This clonotype was counted between two and nine times. V usage is TRBV12-3 or TRBV12-4 and J usage is TRBJ1-1; D is ambiguous. V was pared by 4 bases and J by 12 bases, with 12 bases between. There are 11 residues in the CDR3. CDR3 loop: CASSSYLETFF. The CDR3 region has the DNA TGTGCCAGCAGTTCCTACCTGGAAACTTTCTTT.

This clonotype was counted many times. The chain carries TRBV7-6 and TRBJ2-3, with 8 bases identical to TRBD2. The CDR3 loop spans 14 amino acids. CDR1 is SGHVS, CDR2 FNYEAQ, per germline. J lost 5 bases, V lost 5 bases, and 6 bases had no gene match. The CDR3 DNA follows: TGTGCCAGCAGCCGAGCAGCGGGGGAAGATACGCAGTATTTT. Its translation: CASSRAAGEDTQYF.

This clonotype was detected ten times or more. The chain is built from TRBV6-2 or TRBV6-3 and TRBJ2-5; the D is unclear. The V end was cut by 2 bases, the J end by 3 bases, with 7 bases between. CDR1 is MNHEY, CDR2 SVGEGT, per germline. This CDR3 has 13 amino acids. CDR3 in DNA: TGTGCCAGCAGTTACAAGGCTGAAGAGACCCAGTACTTC. It translates to CASSYKAEETQYF.

This clonotype was observed many times. V usage is TRBV9 and J usage is TRBJ2-1; 9 bases fit TRBD2. Germline V gene sequence: CDR1 SGDLS, CDR2 YYNGEE. This CDR3 is 15 amino acids long. The V and J ends lost 4 bases and 8 bases, in that order; junction bases with no gene match: 10. For the CDR3, the DNA is TGTGCCAGCAGCATTAGCGGGAGCCGAGCAGATGAGCAGTTCTTC. This translates into CASSISGSRADEQFF.

This clonotype has a handful of counts. The chain couples TRBV19 to TRBJ2-1; perhaps TRBD2 as D (6 bases). The CDR3 length is 16 residues. CDR1 and CDR2 from the germline V gene are LNHDA and SQIVND (reference sequence). V dropped 3 bases and J dropped 0 bases, with 12 bases sitting between them. CDR3 residues: CASSIYRRASYNEQFF. The DNA for the CDR3 is TGTGCCAGTAGTATTTATCGGAGGGCCTCCTACAATGAGCAGTTCTTC.